Below, one T cell receptor (beta chain) is given with its context. At least one PBMC sample before ART and at least two after were required. This sample was included in a study of long-term antiretroviral therapy in people with HIV. Samples were assayed with immunoSEQ v3.0 at survey level. Each sample had sequencing targeting about 35,000-50,000 T-cell genomes. The assay was immunoSEQ multiplex PCR, and TCRdb's table has in-frame clones only and misses some. The repertoire consists of tens of thousands of clones, with 85% occurring once and the leading ten covering roughly a tenth. Between the trimmed V and J ends, which lost 6 bases and 10 bases, there was a span of 29 bases. This CDR3 comprises 17 residues. From germline, CDR1 is SGHRS and CDR2 YFSETQ.

The V gene is TRBV5-1, the J gene TRBJ2-1; D is possibly TRBD1 (6 bases). This clonotype was obtained from a man aged 40-50 years with HIV. Sample: unsorted PBMCs, taken 2.3 years after starting antiretroviral therapy. The CDR3 sequence is CASTLPFRDTTPGEQFF. DNA for the CDR3: TGCGCCAGCACATTACCATTCCGGGACACTACACCAGGGGAGCAGTTCTTC.